Detailed here is one TCR beta chain. These data come from a study of blood T cell repertoires in COVID-19. Germline V gives CDR1 LGHDT, CDR2 YNNKEL (reference sequence). The CDR3 covers 15 residues. Losses at the gene ends were 0 bases for V and 4 bases for J; bases not matched to a gene: 5. In the original processing: Amplification of reference gene primers was used by the study to estimate nucleated cell counts. Clones were read by immunoSEQ multiplex PCR, and TCRdb kept only the in-frame ones, dropping some. V and J calls and clone size are copied from that table; D and trimming were computed from the DNA. This sample has 150,000 to 200,000 clones; approximately 88% occur once, and the top ten carry roughly 1.6%.

V is TRBV3-1 (or the pseudogene TRBV3-2) and J is TRBJ2-7, with 8 bases lining up with TRBD2. The specimen was peripheral blood. The receptor was isolated from a woman between 45 and 65 years old with acute or convalescent COVID-19. The CDR3 DNA reads TGTGCCAGCAGCCAAGAGCGGGAGGCTAATTACGAGCAGTACTTC. As protein: CASSQEREANYEQYF.